This T cell receptor (beta chain) was found in a study of blood T cell repertoires in COVID-19 (TCRdb year 2020). The study in broad terms: Samples covering the acute and convalescent phases of COVID-19 were provided by collaborators in the United States, Italy and Spain. The sample metadata nearly always contained a de-identified subject ID, COVID-19 status, age in years and sex. Subjects who had been exposed to COVID-19, were actively infected with it, or had recovered from it provided the deeply sampled blood TCRbeta repertoires that made up the dataset. The material from the prospective study consisted of cDNA or gDNA derived from T cells, B-cell-depleted T cells, or PBMCs. Where available, HLA class I and class II types were taken from metadata supplied by the sample provider and were not determined by assay-based typing. The repertoires were released in a freely available public database intended as a resource for research on the immune response to SARS-CoV-2. The samples were drawn from two sources: the first 160 participants of the ongoing ImmuneRACE study, and fewer than 1,500 subjects contributed by 6 global collaborators.

The study at large found these results: The amount of clinical and demographic metadata varied by source and participant and was provided uncurated.

TCRbeta CDR3 regions were amplified from genomic DNA by means of the immunoSEQ Assay, a bias-controlled multiplex PCR. The study's own analysis went as follows. The number of nucleated cells in each sample was estimated from the amplification of reference gene primers within the assay. To quantify the absolute abundance of each unique TCRbeta CDR3 rearrangement, sequence reads were collapsed and filtered. Productive Simpson clonality was computed per sample as the square root of Simpson's diversity index over productive rearrangements. The source is immuneACCESS, and TCRdb retained only in-frame sequences with V and J called. Part of the clones is not carried over; for the studies checked, unresolved V genes explain less than half of this, and the remainder is unexplained. The V and J calls and clone size are taken from that table; D and trimming were inferred from the DNA. The sample table lists about 310,000 clones, around 87% of them with a count of one. Of the sample, 1% is held by the ten largest clones.

The collaborating institutions used their own protocols to collect whole blood in K2EDTA tubes. For TCRbeta analysis, collaborator samples were shipped as frozen whole blood, as isolated PBMCs, or as DNA extracted from either sample type. As to this clone: Which antigen it targets is not known. Base quality data are lacking; no much larger clone is found one base away.

Material: peripheral blood. This TCR derives from a man in his fifties with active or convalescent COVID-19.

The CDR3 is CASGQGRDTEAFF. The bases read TGTGCCAGCGGACAGGGAAGGGACACTGAAGCTTTCTTT. The V gene is TRBV9 and the J gene is TRBJ1-1, with 8 bases aligning to TRBD1. CDR1 is given as SGDLS and CDR2 as YYNGEE, both from the germline V gene. Ends trimmed: V by 7 bases, J by 3 bases; bases unmatched to a gene: 5. The cysteine opens and the phenylalanine closes a CDR3 of 13 amino acids. The CDR3 DNA has 39 bases and is translated from base 1.